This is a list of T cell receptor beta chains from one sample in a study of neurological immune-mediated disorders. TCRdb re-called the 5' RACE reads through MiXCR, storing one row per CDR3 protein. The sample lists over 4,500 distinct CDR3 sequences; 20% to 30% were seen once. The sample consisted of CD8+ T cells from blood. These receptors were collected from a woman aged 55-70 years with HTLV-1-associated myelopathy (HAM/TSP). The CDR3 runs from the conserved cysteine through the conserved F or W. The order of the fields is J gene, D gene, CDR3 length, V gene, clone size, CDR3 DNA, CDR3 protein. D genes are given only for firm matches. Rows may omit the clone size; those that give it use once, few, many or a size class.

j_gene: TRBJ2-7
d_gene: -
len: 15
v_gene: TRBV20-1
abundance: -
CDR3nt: TGCAGTGCTCCCCCCCGTGGTAGGGAGGACTACGAGCAGTACTTC
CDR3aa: CSAPPRGREDYEQYF

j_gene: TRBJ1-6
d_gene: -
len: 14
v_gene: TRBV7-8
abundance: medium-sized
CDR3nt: TGTGCCAGCCACCCCGGGTGGGGGAATTCACCCCTCCACTTT
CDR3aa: CASHPGWGNSPLHF

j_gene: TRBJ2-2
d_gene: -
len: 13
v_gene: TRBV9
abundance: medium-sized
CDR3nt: TGTGCCAGCAGCGTTTCGATCGCCGGGGAGCTGTTTTTT
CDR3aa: CASSVSIAGELFF

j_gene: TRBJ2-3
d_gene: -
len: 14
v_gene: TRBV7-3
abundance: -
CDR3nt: TGTGCCAGCAGCGTATCTAGCGAATGGGATACGCAGTATTTT
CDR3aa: CASSVSSEWDTQYF

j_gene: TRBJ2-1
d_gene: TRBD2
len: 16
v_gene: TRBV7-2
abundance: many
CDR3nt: TGTGCCAGCAGCCCTCCTGGGAGCGGGAGTGGCGATGAGCAGTTCTTC
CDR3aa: CASSPPGSGSGDEQFF

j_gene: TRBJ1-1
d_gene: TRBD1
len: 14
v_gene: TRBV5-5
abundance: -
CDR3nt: TGTGCCAGCAGCTTAGGGCAGGGGGGCACTGAAGCTTTCTTT
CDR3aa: CASSLGQGGTEAFF

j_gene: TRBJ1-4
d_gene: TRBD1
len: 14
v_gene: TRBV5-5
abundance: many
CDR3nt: TGTGCCAGCAGCTTGTCAGGGGGGGATGAAAAACTGTTTTTT
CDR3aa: CASSLSGGDEKLFF

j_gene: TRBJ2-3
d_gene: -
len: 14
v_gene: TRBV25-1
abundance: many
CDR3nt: TGTGCCACCCGGGGCGGGACTAGCACAGATACGCAGTATTTT
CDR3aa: CATRGGTSTDTQYF

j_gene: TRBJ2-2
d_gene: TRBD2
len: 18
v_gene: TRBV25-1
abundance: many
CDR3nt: TGTGCCAGCAGCCCCGGGACTAGCGATAAATTGAACACCGGGGAGCTGTTTTTT
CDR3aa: CASSPGTSDKLNTGELFF

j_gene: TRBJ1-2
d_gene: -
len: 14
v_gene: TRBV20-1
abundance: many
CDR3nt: TGCAGTGCTAGAGATCCACCGGAGAGCTATGGCTACACCTTC
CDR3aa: CSARDPPESYGYTF

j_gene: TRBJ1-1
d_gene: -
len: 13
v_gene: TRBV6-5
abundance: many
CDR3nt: TGTGCCAGCAGTCCCAGGGTCGGGACTGAAGCTTTCTTT
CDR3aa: CASSPRVGTEAFF

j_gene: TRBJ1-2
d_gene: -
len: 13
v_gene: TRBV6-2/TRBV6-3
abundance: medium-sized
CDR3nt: TGTGCCAGCAGTTACGGACAGCTCTATGGCTACACCTTC
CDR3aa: CASSYGQLYGYTF

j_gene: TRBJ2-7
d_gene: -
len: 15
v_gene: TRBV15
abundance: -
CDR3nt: TGTGCCACCAGCAGAGATAGAGGGAGCTCCTACGAGCAGTACTTC
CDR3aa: CATSRDRGSSYEQYF

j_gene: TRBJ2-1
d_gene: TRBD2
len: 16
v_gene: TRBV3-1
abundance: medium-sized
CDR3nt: TGTGCCAGCAGCCAAGTCGGGACTAGCGCTTCCAATGAGCAGTTCTTC
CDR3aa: CASSQVGTSASNEQFF

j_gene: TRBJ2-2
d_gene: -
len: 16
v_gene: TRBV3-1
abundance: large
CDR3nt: TGTGCCAGCAGCCCCCATGAGGGGCGGGACACCGGGGAGCTGTTTTTT
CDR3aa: CASSPHEGRDTGELFF

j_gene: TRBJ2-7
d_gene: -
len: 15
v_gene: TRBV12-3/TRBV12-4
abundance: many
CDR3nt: TGTGCCAGCAGTTTAGAAGACACAGGGACCTACGAGCAGTACTTC
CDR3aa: CASSLEDTGTYEQYF

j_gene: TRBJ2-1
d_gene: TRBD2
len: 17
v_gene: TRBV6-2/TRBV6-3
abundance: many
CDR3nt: TGTGCCAGCTTCGGGCTAGCGGGAGGGAGCTCCTACAATGAGCAGTTCTTC
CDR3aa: CASFGLAGGSSYNEQFF

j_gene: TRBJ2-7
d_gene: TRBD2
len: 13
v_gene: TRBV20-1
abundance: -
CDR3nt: TGCAGTGCGTGGGAGGGGAACTCCTACGAGCAGTACTTC
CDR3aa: CSAWEGNSYEQYF

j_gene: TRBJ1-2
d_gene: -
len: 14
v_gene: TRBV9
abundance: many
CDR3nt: TGTGCCAGCAGCCTCCGGGACACCCTCCATGGCTACACCTTC
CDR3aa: CASSLRDTLHGYTF

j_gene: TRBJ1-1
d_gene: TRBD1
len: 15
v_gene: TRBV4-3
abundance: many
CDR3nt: TGCGCCAGCAGCCAAGAGACAGGGTGGAACACTGAAGCTTTCTTT
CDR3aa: CASSQETGWNTEAFF

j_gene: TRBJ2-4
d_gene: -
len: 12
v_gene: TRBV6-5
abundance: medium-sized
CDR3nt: TGTGCCACCACTAGTTCCAAAAACATTCAGTACTTC
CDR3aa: CATTSSKNIQYF

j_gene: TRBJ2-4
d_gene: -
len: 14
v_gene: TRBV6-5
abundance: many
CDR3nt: TGTGCCAGCAGTTTGGACCAGACCCTACGGTTTCAGTACTTC
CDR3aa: CASSLDQTLRFQYF

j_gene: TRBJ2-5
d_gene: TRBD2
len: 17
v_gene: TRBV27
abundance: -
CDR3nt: TGTGCCAGCAGCGATGGACTAGCGGGGGGCCACCAAGAGACCCAGTACTTC
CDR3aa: CASSDGLAGGHQETQYF

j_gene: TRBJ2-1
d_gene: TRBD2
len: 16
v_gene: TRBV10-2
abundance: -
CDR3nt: TGCGCCAGCAGTGAGCATAGGACTAGCCCATACAATGAGCAGTTCTTC
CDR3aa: CASSEHRTSPYNEQFF

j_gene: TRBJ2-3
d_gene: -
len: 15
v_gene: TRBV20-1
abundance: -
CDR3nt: TGCAGTGCACCCCCCGACAGGGGAGGGACAGATACGCAGTATTTT
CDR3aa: CSAPPDRGGTDTQYF

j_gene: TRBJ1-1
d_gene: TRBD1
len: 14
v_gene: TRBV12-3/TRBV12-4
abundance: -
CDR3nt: TGTGCCAGCAGTTTAGGGGACAGGGGAACTGAAGCTTTCTTT
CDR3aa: CASSLGDRGTEAFF

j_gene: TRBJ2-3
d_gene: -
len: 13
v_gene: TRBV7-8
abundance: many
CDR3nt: TGTGCCAGCAGCCTACCCTCTGGAGATACGCAGTATTTT
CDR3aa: CASSLPSGDTQYF

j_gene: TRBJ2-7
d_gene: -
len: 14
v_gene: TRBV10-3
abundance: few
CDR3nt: TGTGCCATCAGTGAGTACGAAAGCTCCTACGAGCAGTACTTC
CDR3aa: CAISEYESSYEQYF

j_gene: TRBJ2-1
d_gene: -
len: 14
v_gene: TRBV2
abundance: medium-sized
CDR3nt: TGTGCCAGCAGTGATCGGGGACTTCCCAATGAGCAGTTCTTC
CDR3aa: CASSDRGLPNEQFF

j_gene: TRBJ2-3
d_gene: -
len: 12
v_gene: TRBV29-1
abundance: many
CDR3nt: TGCAGCGTTGACGACGGCACAGATACGCAGTATTTT
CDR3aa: CSVDDGTDTQYF

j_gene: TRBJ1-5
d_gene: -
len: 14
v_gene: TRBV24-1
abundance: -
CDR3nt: TGTAACACCGGAACCGGTGGCAGCAATCAGACCCAGCATTTT
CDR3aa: CNTGTGGSNQTQHF

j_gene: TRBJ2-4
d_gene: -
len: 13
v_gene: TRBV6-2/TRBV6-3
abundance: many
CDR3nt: TGTGCCAGCAGTCGGTCACAATATGGGATTCAGTACTTC
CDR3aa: CASSRSQYGIQYF

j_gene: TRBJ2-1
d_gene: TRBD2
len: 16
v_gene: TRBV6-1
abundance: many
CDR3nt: TGTGCCAGCAGGGCGACTAGCGGGGACGCCTACAATGAGCAGTTCTTC
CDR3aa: CASRATSGDAYNEQFF

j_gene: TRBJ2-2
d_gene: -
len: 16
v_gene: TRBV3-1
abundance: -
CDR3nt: TGTGCCAGCAGCCCCCATGAGGTGCGTGACACCTGGGAGCTGTTTTTT
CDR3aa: CASSPHEVRDTWELFF

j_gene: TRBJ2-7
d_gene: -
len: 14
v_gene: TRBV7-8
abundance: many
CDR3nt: TGTGCCAGCAGCGAGGCGGAGAACTCCTACGAGCAGTACTTC
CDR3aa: CASSEAENSYEQYF

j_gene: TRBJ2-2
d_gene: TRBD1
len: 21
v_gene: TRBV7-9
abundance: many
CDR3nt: TGTGCCAGCAGCTCTTCCACCCTCGGTGCAGGGGGCCTTACGAACACCGGGGAGCTGTTTTTT
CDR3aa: CASSSSTLGAGGLTNTGELFF

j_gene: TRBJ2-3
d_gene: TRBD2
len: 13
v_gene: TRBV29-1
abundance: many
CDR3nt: TGCAGCGTTGATAGCGGGGGAACAGATACGCAGTATTTT
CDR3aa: CSVDSGGTDTQYF

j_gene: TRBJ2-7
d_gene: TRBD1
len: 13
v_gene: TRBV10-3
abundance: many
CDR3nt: TGTGCCATCAGTGAAGGACAGGGGAACGAGCAGTACTTC
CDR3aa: CAISEGQGNEQYF

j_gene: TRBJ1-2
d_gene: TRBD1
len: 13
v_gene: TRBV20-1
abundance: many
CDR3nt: TGCAGTGCCCCGGGACAGGGATCCTATGGCTACACCTTC
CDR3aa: CSAPGQGSYGYTF

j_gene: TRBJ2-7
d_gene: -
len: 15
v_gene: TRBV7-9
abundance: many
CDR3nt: TGTGCCAGCAGCTACGGAGGAGCAGGGGCTAGTGAGCAGTACTTC
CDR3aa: CASSYGGAGASEQYF

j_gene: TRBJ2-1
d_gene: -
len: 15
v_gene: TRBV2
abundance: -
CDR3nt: TGTGCCAGCAGTGTACCGAGTGGCTCCTACAATGAGCAGTCCTTC
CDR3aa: CASSVPSGSYNEQSF

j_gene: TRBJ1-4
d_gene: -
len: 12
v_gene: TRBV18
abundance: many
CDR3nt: TGTGCCAGCTCACCAACTAATGAAAAACTGTTTTTT
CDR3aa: CASSPTNEKLFF

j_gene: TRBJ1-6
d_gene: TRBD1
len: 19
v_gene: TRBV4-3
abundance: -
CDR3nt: TGCGCCAGCAGCCAAGATCGTGACAGGGTGGGGATTGAAAATTCACCCCTCCACTTT
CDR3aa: CASSQDRDRVGIENSPLHF

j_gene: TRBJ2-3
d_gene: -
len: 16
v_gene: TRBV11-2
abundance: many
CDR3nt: TGTGCCAGCAGCCCCCATGAGTGGGAGCTCTCAGATACGCAGTATTTT
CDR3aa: CASSPHEWELSDTQYF

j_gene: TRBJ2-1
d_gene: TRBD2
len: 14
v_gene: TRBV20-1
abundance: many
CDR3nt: TGCAGTGCTTCAACGGGGGGGGGGCACAATGAGCAGTTCTTC
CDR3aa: CSASTGGGHNEQFF

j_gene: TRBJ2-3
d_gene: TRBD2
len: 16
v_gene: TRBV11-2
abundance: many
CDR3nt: TGTGCCAGCAGCGATCTAGCGGGGGCTATCACAGATACGCAGTATTTT
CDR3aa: CASSDLAGAITDTQYF

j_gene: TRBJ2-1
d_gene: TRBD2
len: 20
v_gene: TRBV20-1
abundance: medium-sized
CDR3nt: TGCAGTGCTAGAGCCCCTTGGGTTGTTAGCGGGAGACGTGGCGGGAATGAGCAGTTCTTC
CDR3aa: CSARAPWVVSGRRGGNEQFF

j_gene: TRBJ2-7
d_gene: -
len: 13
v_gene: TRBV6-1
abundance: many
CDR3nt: TGTGCCAGCAGTGTAGGGGGAGGGTGGGAGCAGTACTTC
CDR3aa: CASSVGGGWEQYF